These 27 T cell receptor beta chains share one sample of origin, sequenced in a study of tumor-infiltrating lymphocytes in primary liver carcinoma. The blood RNA (from unsorted whole blood) was obtained, and germline DNA was also extracted. cDNA specific to TCR beta was made from around 470 ng of total RNA, with a constant-region primer employed for priming. Researchers made the TCR beta libraries by running three nested multiplex PCR rounds with slightly modified ARM-PCR. PCR rounds one and two used TRBV1-TRBV30 forward primers with a C-beta reverse primer for 10 cycles each. TCRdb used MiXCR to reprocess the multiplex PCR reads, holding one entry per CDR3 protein. The repertoire holds about 300,000 distinct CDR3 sequences, with around three fifths as singletons. The sequenced material came from peripheral blood. Source of these receptors: a man aged 35 to 55 with primary liver carcinoma and hepatitis B virus infection.

This clonotype was detected a few times. At one boundary the junction diverges from the germline segment, which might be a read error. The chain employs TRBV6-2 or TRBV6-3 and TRBJ2-2; D possibly matches TRBD1 or TRBD2 (5 bases each). The CDR3 sequence is 15 residues long. Germline V CDR1 and CDR2: MNHEY, SVGEGT. CDR3 DNA: TGTGCCAGTAGTTGGATGGGGCCGAACACCGGGGAGCTGTTGTTT. Translated: CASSWMGPNTGELLF.

Points on this clonotype: The CDR3 ends on some other residue instead of the conserved phenylalanine or tryptophan, so this is likely a read error. The chain is built from TRBV12-3 or TRBV12-4 and TRBJ1-5; weak D call: TRBD1 (6 bases). V was pared by 6 bases and J by 7 bases, with 16 bases between. This CDR3 comprises 14 residues. CDR3 sequence reads: CASSPGHGGQPQHL. CDR3 DNA sequence: TGTGCCAGCAGCCCGGGACATGGGGGCCAGCCCCAGCATTTG.

The gene calls are TRBV30 and TRBJ1-6; 8 bases map to TRBD1. Germline V gives CDR1 GTSNPN, CDR2 SVGIG (reference sequence). The CDR3 loop spans 14 amino acids. J gave up 7 bases and V 3 bases, and 5 bases lay outside the gene matches. The CDR3 reads CAWRVDRGNSPLHF. The CDR3 DNA reads as TGTGCCTGGAGGGTTGACAGGGGAAATTCACCCCTCCACTTT.

Points on this clonotype: A much larger clone is a single base away; this may be a read error. The chain couples TRBV5-1 to TRBJ2-7, with D unresolved. The CDR3 has 12 amino acids. Per germline, CDR1 SGHRS and CDR2 YFSETQ. The CDR3 region is CANSSYSYEQYF. The CDR3 DNA sequence: TGCGCCAACAGCTCCTACTCCTACGAGCAGTACTTC. The full variable domain, in which reference TRBV5-1 and TRBJ2-7 provide the parts outside the CDR3, is KAGVTQTPRYLIKTRGQQVTLSCSPISGHRSVSWYQQTPGQGLQFLFEYFSETQRNKGNFPGRFSGRQFSNSRSEMNVSTLELGDSALYLCANSSYSYEQYFGPGTRLTVT.

A word on this clonotype: A much larger clone differs by one base, so this may be a read error. The chain recombines TRBV4-2 with TRBJ2-2; D gene unclear. The germline V and J ends were trimmed by 6 bases and 5 bases, with 7 bases remaining between them. The CDR3 is 12 amino acids. Germline CDR1 and CDR2: LGHNA and YNFKEQ. This CDR3 reads CASRQPTGELFF. DNA for the CDR3: TGTGCCAGCAGGCAGCCTACCGGGGAGCTGTTTTTT.

In the case of this clonotype: This may be a read error, as it is one base from a much larger clone. The gene calls are TRBV10-3 and TRBJ2-1, with D possibly being TRBD2 (5 bases). Trimming cost V 1 base and J 14 bases, with 12 bases left between them. Per germline, CDR1 ENHRY and CDR2 SYGVKD. The CDR3 is 12 amino acids. CDR3 sequence reads: CAISELDSPEFF. The CDR3 DNA reads TGTGCCATCAGTGAGTTGGACTCCCCCGAGTTCTTC.

Note on this clonotype: A read error may account for a junction end that differs from germline. The chain uses TRBV6-2 or TRBV6-3 and TRBJ2-7, with TRBD2 matching over 10 bases. Germline V lookup: CDR1 MNHEY, CDR2 SVGEGT. The CDR3 is made up of 16 amino acids. In nucleotides, the CDR3 is TGTGCCGCCTTACGGGCCGGGACTAGCGTTTCCTACGATCAGTACTTC. Residues: CAALRAGTSVSYDQYF.

This clonotype showed up many times. The chain links TRBV5-1 to TRBJ2-3; 7 bases line up with TRBD2. Losses at the gene ends were 6 bases for V and 5 bases for J; bases not matched to a gene: 9. Looked up from germline, CDR1 is SGHRS and CDR2 is YFSETQ. The length of the CDR3 is 14 residues. The CDR3 nucleotides read TGCGCCAGCACCGCGGGGGTAGCGGGAGATACGCAGTATTTT. Its protein is CASTAGVAGDTQYF.

The CDR3 DNA sequence: TGTGCCAGCAGCCCGTCCAGGGCCGGGGCCAACGTCCTGACTTTC. This translates into CASSPSRAGANVLTF. The chain has TRBV7-9 and TRBJ2-6; the D gene is possibly TRBD1 (5 bases). Germline-derived CDR1 and CDR2 are SEHNR and FQNEAQ (reference sequence). Trimming left V 5 bases short and J 4 bases short, with 12 bases between. The CDR3 covers 15 residues.

Notes on this clonotype: One base away lies a much larger clone, so this may be a sequencing read error. The V call is TRBV6-1, the J call TRBJ2-1; TRBD2 agrees at 9 bases. The junction had 13 bases not matched to a gene; V was cut back by 4 bases and J by 6 bases. Germline CDR1 is MNHNS and CDR2 is SASEGT. CDR3 length: 17 residues. The CDR3 here is CASSVGVGISGSNEQFF. The CDR3 DNA follows: TGTGCCAGCAGTGTAGGGGTCGGGATTAGCGGGAGCAATGAGCAGTTCTTC.

The V gene is TRBV28, the J gene TRBJ2-1; 14 bases are shared with TRBD2. V trimming: 8 bases; J trimming: 8 bases; junction bases outside the gene matches: 11. From germline, CDR1 is MDHEN and CDR2 SYDVKM. CDR3 length: 16 residues. The CDR3 bases are TGTGCCAGCTCTGGCCGGACTAGCGGGAGGCGGTATGAGCAGTTCTTC. It is translated as CASSGRTSGRRYEQFF.

The chain employs TRBV5-1 and TRBJ2-7, with a tentative D call TRBD2 (5 bases). The CDR3 is made up of 13 amino acids. Trimming took 6 bases from V and 3 from J, leaving 13 bases between them. Germline V gene data show CDR1 as SGHRS and CDR2 as YFSETQ. The CDR3 sequence: CASNLVTSYEQYF. The CDR3 region has the DNA TGCGCCAGCAACTTAGTAACTAGCTACGAGCAGTACTTC.

V gene TRBV7-9 combines with J gene TRBJ2-7; 7 nucleotides agree with TRBD1. Germline V gives CDR1 SEHNR, CDR2 FQNEAQ (reference sequence). V lost 5 bases and J lost 1; bases outside the gene matches: 5. The CDR3 loop spans 14 amino acids. CDR3 sequence reads: CASSIGTASYEQYF. DNA of the CDR3: TGTGCCAGCAGCATCGGGACAGCTTCCTACGAGCAGTACTTC.

The chain couples TRBV28 to TRBJ2-5; tentatively, D is TRBD2 (6 bases). The V gene lost 3 bases and the J gene lost 5 bases, with 13 bases spanning the gap. The CDR3 is 14 residues long. Germline-derived CDR1 and CDR2 are MDHEN and SYDVKM. CDR3 coding DNA: TGTGCCAGCAGTTTTATCCGAGGGAGGGAGACCCAGTACTTC. It codes for CASSFIRGRETQYF.

This clonotype was recorded once. At one end the junction does not follow the germline gene, possibly because of a read error. The chain couples TRBV25-1 to TRBJ1-2; tentative D call: TRBD1 (6 bases). The CDR3 totals 13 residues. Germline V gene data show CDR1 as MGHDK and CDR2 as SYGVNS. The CDR3 nucleotides are TGTGCCTGCAGTAAAGGCCGGGGGCATGGCTACACCTTC. Its protein is CACSKGRGHGYTF.

This clonotype has only one observation. A much larger clone sits a single nucleotide away, making a read error possible. The chain joins TRBV6-5 to TRBJ2-7; D remains ambiguous. Looked up from germline, CDR1 is MNHEY and CDR2 is SVGAGI. CDR3 length equals 16 residues. Trimming stripped 2 bases from V and 0 bases from J, with 14 bases between. The chain's CDR3 is CASSYTGRSFSYEQYF. CDR3 bases: TGTGCCAGCAGTTACACCGGACGGAGCTTCTCCTACGAGCAGTACTTC.

The chain joins TRBV28 to TRBJ1-2; the D gene is possibly TRBD1 (6 bases). Germline assignment: CDR1 MDHEN and CDR2 SYDVKM. The CDR3 consists of 12 residues. The CDR3: CDTGGEDYGYTF. The CDR3 bases are TGTGACACCGGGGGCGAAGACTATGGCTACACCTTC.

On this clonotype: This sequence may be a read error, since a much larger clone differs from it by one base. The chain recombines TRBV4-2 with TRBJ2-1, with D possibly TRBD2 on 6 matching bases. CDR1 LGHNA and CDR2 YNFKEQ come from the germline V gene. The CDR3 runs 16 residues. CDR3 sequence reads: CACSQDGGTDHNEQFF. CDR3 bases: TGTGCCTGCAGCCAAGATGGGGGGACCGATCACAATGAGCAGTTCTTC.

This clonotype was seen a handful of times. The chain combines TRBV7-9 with TRBJ1-1; D is perhaps TRBD1 (5 bases). The CDR3 spans 15 residues. Germline assignment: CDR1 SEHNR and CDR2 FQNEAQ (reference sequence). Trimming removed 5 bases at V and 1 base at J, with 14 bases between. CDR3 DNA sequence: TGTGCCAGCAGCAACCGGGGGACTCCGAACACTGAAGCTTTCTTT. It yields the protein CASSNRGTPNTEAFF.

Notes on this clonotype: One junction end disagrees with the germline gene, perhaps due to a read error. The rearrangement joins TRBV20-1 to TRBJ2-7; weak D call: TRBD2 (6 bases). The CDR3 totals 13 residues. CDR1 DFQATT and CDR2 SNEGSKA come from the germline V gene (reference sequence). CDR3 nucleotides: TGCAGTGCTAGTAATCTAGCGTTCCACGAGCAGTACTTT. This codes for CSASNLAFHEQYF.

In this sample, this clonotype turned up many times. The chain employs TRBV7-8 and TRBJ1-2, with a possible D match to TRBD1 (6 bases). CDR3 length: 13 residues. Germline V gene data show CDR1 as SGHVS and CDR2 as FQNEAQ. V lost 5 bases to trimming and J lost 2 bases, with 9 bases between them. The CDR3 sequence: CASSADRNYGYTF. CDR3 nucleotide sequence: TGTGCCAGCAGCGCAGACAGGAACTATGGCTACACCTTC. Full variable domain (remainder filled in from reference TRBV7-8 and TRBJ1-2): GAGVSQSPRYKVAKRGQDVALRCDPISGHVSLFWYQQALGQGPEFLTYFQNEAQLDKSGLPSDRFFAERPEGSVSTLKIQRTQQEDSAVYLCASSADRNYGYTFGSGTRLTVV.

This rearrangement joins TRBV7-3 to TRBJ1-1; maybe TRBD1 (5 bases). The germline CDR1 and CDR2 sequences are SGHTA and FQGTGA. This CDR3 has 15 residues. V dropped 2 bases and J dropped 4 bases, with 14 bases sitting between them. CDR3: CASSLWGGMSTEAFF. DNA of the CDR3: TGTGCCAGCAGCTTATGGGGGGGAATGAGCACTGAAGCTTTCTTT.

The table lists this clonotype with many counts. The CDR3 region is CASSEQGHYEQYF. CDR3 nucleotide sequence: TGTGCCAGCAGCGAGCAGGGGCACTACGAGCAGTACTTC. This chain connects TRBV6-2 or TRBV6-3 to TRBJ2-7, with D perhaps matching TRBD1 (6 bases). The CDR3 runs to 13 residues. Trimming stripped 6 bases from V and 3 bases from J, with 12 bases between. Germline lookup yields CDR1 MNHEY and CDR2 SVGEGT.

CDR3 residues: CASSLGTVNSGNTIYF. In DNA form, the CDR3 reads TGTGCCAGCAGCTTGGGGACAGTTAACTCTGGAAACACCATATATTTT. The chain uses TRBV5-4 and TRBJ1-3; TRBD1 is a possible D gene (6 bases). Germline V gene sequence: CDR1 SGHNT, CDR2 YYREEE (reference sequence). This CDR3 has 16 residues. Between the trimmed V and J ends, which lost 0 bases and 0 bases, there was a span of 10 bases.

In its sample, this clonotype was seen many times. The V call is TRBV6-1, the J call TRBJ1-4; TRBD1 aligns across 8 bases. Germline CDR1 MNHNS, CDR2 SASEGT. V lost 11 bases to trimming and J lost 4 bases; unmatched junction nucleotides: 6. The CDR3 is 13 residues long. The CDR3 reads CAGAGGVNEKLFF. The CDR3 DNA sequence: TGTGCCGGCGCAGGGGGCGTTAATGAAAAACTGTTTTTT.

This clonotype was counted many times. The genes are TRBV6-1 and TRBJ2-2; TRBD1 aligns across 8 bases. Germline loops: CDR1 MNHNS, CDR2 SASEGT. This CDR3 comprises 17 residues. V shed 1 base and J 1 base; nucleotides not matched to a gene: 5. Here the CDR3 reads CASSEVKGTGNTGELFF. The CDR3 DNA follows: TGTGCCAGCAGTGAAGTGAAAGGGACAGGGAACACCGGGGAGCTGTTTTTT.

CDR3 nucleotides: TGTGCTGGGGGGGACCGAGAGACCCAGTACTTC. This encodes CAGGDRETQYF. The V and J genes are TRBV11-1 and TRBJ2-5, with TRBD2 matching over 7 bases. The CDR3 loop spans 11 amino acids. CDR1 is SGHAT, CDR2 FQDESV, per germline (reference sequence).